This is a list of T cell receptor beta chains from one sample in a study of cytomegalovirus exposure and HLA in healthy donors. Profiled with immunoSEQ multiplex PCR; TCRdb holds only in-frame clones, not every one. The repertoire holds fewer than 110,000 clones, around 67% seen once, with approximately 3.5% in the top ten. Material: PBMCs. These receptors all come from a woman aged 50 to 65 in good health and CMV-seronegative. Each CDR3 is given with its conserved first and last residue. Each record gives: CDR3 protein, CDR3 DNA, clone size, D gene, J gene, V gene. A D gene is named only where the DNA matches it firmly. Size tells how often a clone was seen (once, few, many) or the class of an expanded clone, and some rows leave it out.

CDR3 protein: CASGKTSGILYEQYF
CDR3 DNA: TGTGCCAGCGGGAAGACTAGCGGGATTCTCTACGAGCAGTACTTC
clone size: .
D gene: TRBD2
J gene: TRBJ2-7
V gene: TRBV2

CDR3 protein: CASSPPGGYEQYF
CDR3 DNA: TGTGCCAGCTCACCACCGGGAGGGTACGAGCAGTACTTC
clone size: .
D gene: TRBD2
J gene: TRBJ2-7
V gene: TRBV18

CDR3 protein: CASSPEGNTGELFF
CDR3 DNA: TGTGCCAGCAGCCCAGAGGGGAACACCGGGGAGCTGTTTTTT
clone size: .
D gene: .
J gene: TRBJ2-2
V gene: TRBV11-3

CDR3 protein: CSASRGEGYTF
CDR3 DNA: TGCAGTGCTAGCAGGGGGGAAGGCTACACCTTC
clone size: .
D gene: TRBD1
J gene: TRBJ1-2
V gene: TRBV20-1

CDR3 protein: CASSYLTGGSIQYF
CDR3 DNA: TGTGCCAGCAGTTACTTAACAGGGGGGAGCATTCAGTACTTC
clone size: .
D gene: TRBD1
J gene: TRBJ2-4
V gene: TRBV6-5

CDR3 protein: CASSYSGRAMDSPLHF
CDR3 DNA: TGTGCCAGCAGTTACTCGGGCAGGGCAATGGATTCACCCCTCCACTTT
clone size: .
D gene: .
J gene: TRBJ1-6
V gene: TRBV6-5

CDR3 protein: CASSQDKAGSGANVLTF
CDR3 DNA: TGCGCCAGCAGCCAAGATAAAGCAGGCTCTGGGGCCAACGTCCTGACTTTC
clone size: few
D gene: .
J gene: TRBJ2-6
V gene: TRBV4-3

CDR3 protein: CASSSQAGTTDTQYF
CDR3 DNA: TGTGCCAGCAGCTCCCAAGCCGGGACTACAGATACGCAGTATTTT
clone size: .
D gene: .
J gene: TRBJ2-3
V gene: TRBV7-3

CDR3 protein: CSATPGDEQFF
CDR3 DNA: TGCAGTGCAACACCCGGGGATGAGCAGTTCTTC
clone size: .
D gene: .
J gene: TRBJ2-1
V gene: TRBV20-1

CDR3 protein: CASRYESSPGGYTF
CDR3 DNA: TGCGCCAGCAGATACGAAAGCTCTCCGGGGGGCTACACCTTC
clone size: .
D gene: .
J gene: TRBJ1-2
V gene: TRBV5-1

CDR3 protein: CASSPVGSREQFF
CDR3 DNA: TGTGCCAGCAGCCCAGTGGGGAGTCGTGAGCAGTTCTTC
clone size: .
D gene: .
J gene: TRBJ2-1
V gene: TRBV11-2

CDR3 protein: CASRRDRGFMNTEAFF
CDR3 DNA: TGTGCCAGCAGACGGGACAGGGGGTTCATGAACACTGAAGCTTTCTTT
clone size: once
D gene: TRBD1
J gene: TRBJ1-1
V gene: TRBV27

CDR3 protein: CASSETGGREKLFF
CDR3 DNA: TGTGCCAGCAGTGAAACAGGGGGACGGGAAAAACTGTTTTTT
clone size: .
D gene: TRBD1
J gene: TRBJ1-4
V gene: TRBV25-1

CDR3 protein: CASSPLSRTDNTEAFF
CDR3 DNA: TGTGCCAGCAGCCCACTGAGTCGGACAGACAACACTGAAGCTTTCTTT
clone size: .
D gene: .
J gene: TRBJ1-1
V gene: TRBV7-8

CDR3 protein: CASSLVSQTEAFF
CDR3 DNA: TGTGCCAGCAGCCTCGTTAGCCAGACTGAAGCTTTCTTT
clone size: .
D gene: .
J gene: TRBJ1-1
V gene: TRBV7-6

CDR3 protein: CASISGSASTDTQYF
CDR3 DNA: TGTGCCAGTATTTCGGGGTCAGCTAGCACAGATACGCAGTATTTT
clone size: once
D gene: .
J gene: TRBJ2-3
V gene: TRBV19

CDR3 protein: CASSQDLGGGNQPQHF
CDR3 DNA: TGCGCCAGCAGCCAAGATTTGGGGGGAGGCAATCAGCCCCAGCATTTT
clone size: .
D gene: .
J gene: TRBJ1-5
V gene: TRBV4-3

CDR3 protein: CASIPGGVGRSSYEQYF
CDR3 DNA: TGTGCCAGCATCCCCGGGGGGGTAGGCCGTAGCTCCTACGAGCAGTACTTC
clone size: .
D gene: TRBD2
J gene: TRBJ2-7
V gene: TRBV28